This TCR beta chain was sequenced for a study of T cell repertoires in cytomegalovirus infection. This CDR3 is 13 amino acids long. Between the trimmed V and J ends, which lost 7 bases and 4 bases, there was a span of 13 bases. Germline CDR1 and CDR2: MDHEN and SYDVKM. This clonotype was detected only once. From the reads, TCRdb called clonotypes with MiXCR, one entry per CDR3 protein. The sample has about 310,000 distinct CDR3 sequences, about 17% seen once. The sequenced material came from PBMCs. The chain employs TRBV28 and TRBJ2-5; a weak D match, TRBD1 (7 bases). The clonotype was recovered from a human donor in good health (CMV status not recorded). Some clones in this sample may be carry-over from other donors' samples. CDR3 residues: CASTTGRRETQYF. For the CDR3, the DNA is TGTGCCAGCACGACAGGGAGGAGAGAGACCCAGTACTTC. Using reference TRBV28 and TRBJ2-5 for the parts outside the CDR3, the full variable domain is DVKVTQSSRYLVKRTGEKVFLECVQDMDHENMFWYRQDPGLGLRLIYFSYDVKMKEKGDIPEGYSVSREKKERFSLILESASTNQTSMYLCASTTGRRETQYFGPGTRLLVL.